Here is one T cell receptor (beta chain) with its context. Per germline, CDR1 MDHEN and CDR2 SYDVKM. After removal of 3 bases from V and 2 bases from J, the junction contained 6 bases not matched to a gene. The CDR3 spans 15 residues. This entry is derived from a study of blood T cell repertoires in COVID-19. The method was immunoSEQ multiplex PCR; TCRdb's version includes in-frame clones alone and lacks a portion of them. Of tens of thousands of clones in the sample, 90% were seen once. The receptor's source is a human donor in a cohort sampled during active COVID-19. The chain links TRBV28 to TRBJ2-5, with 7 bases matching TRBD1. Source material: peripheral blood. This chain's CDR3 is CASSLSGTVQETQYF. For the CDR3, the DNA is TGTGCCAGCAGTTTGTCCGGGACAGTACAAGAGACCCAGTACTTC.